This entry is about one T cell receptor (beta chain). The data are from a study of technical replicates of blood from several donors. CDR1 is SGHVS, CDR2 FQNEAQ, per germline. With 5 bases removed from V and 5 bases from J, the gap between germline ends came to 10 bases. This CDR3 is 13 amino acids long. This table comes from immunoSEQ multiplex PCR, and its TCRdb copy is limited to in-frame clones, with some not included. This table has 80,000 or so clones, approximately 96% appearing once. V and J are TRBV7-8 and TRBJ1-5; D is possibly TRBD1 (5 bases). Material: T cells isolated from PBMCs. This receptor was taken from a human donor in good health. CDR3 in amino acids: CASSKGGDQPQHF. The CDR3 coding sequence is TGTGCCAGCAGCAAAGGAGGGGATCAGCCCCAGCATTTT. Complete variable domain (other parts from reference TRBV7-8 and TRBJ1-5): GAGVSQSPRYKVAKRGQDVALRCDPISGHVSLFWYQQALGQGPEFLTYFQNEAQLDKSGLPSDRFFAERPEGSVSTLKIQRTQQEDSAVYLCASSKGGDQPQHFGDGTRLSIL.